Reported below is one TCR beta chain. Its antigen is not known. The CDR3 spans 14 residues. The germline V gene has CDR1 KGHSH and CDR2 LQKENI. The junction had 4 bases not matched to a gene; V was cut back by 3 bases and J by 5 bases. This sample is part of a study of cytomegalovirus exposure and HLA in healthy donors. Points from the study as a whole: According to a later analysis, TCR clusters from the first cohort tended to co-occur in the 120 or so validation repertoires.

The protocol was immunoSEQ multiplex PCR, while the TCRdb copy is restricted to in-frame clones and leaves out a portion. The data hold fewer than 250,000 clones, with around 88% observed a single time. The material sequenced was PBMCs. The clonotype was recovered from a woman aged 18-29 years in good health and CMV-seronegative. The gene calls are TRBV18 and TRBJ1-5; 7 bases fit TRBD1. The CDR3 region is CASSPTGSDQPQHF. DNA of the CDR3: TGTGCCAGCTCACCGACAGGGTCAGATCAGCCCCAGCATTTT.